These 20 T cell receptor beta chains share one sample of origin, sequenced in a study of cytomegalovirus exposure and HLA in healthy donors. Assay: immunoSEQ multiplex PCR; the TCRdb copy retains only in-frame clones and omits some. The profile shows about 120,000 clones, more than 70% of them singletons. The sample consisted of PBMCs. The source is a man between 18 and 29 years old in good health and CMV-seronegative.

This clone is a singleton in its sample. The J gene is TRBJ1-5, the V gene TRBV10-2; maybe TRBD1 (5 bases). The CDR3 runs to 17 residues. Germline V gene sequence: CDR1 WSHSY, CDR2 SAAADI. The V gene lost 1 base and the J gene lost 0 bases, with 13 bases spanning the gap. The CDR3 coding sequence is TGCGCCAGCAGTGAGTTTTACATCAGGGCTAGCAATCAGCCCCAGCATTTT. Its protein is CASSEFYIRASNQPQHF.

The genes are TRBV19 and TRBJ2-1; D gene uncertain. This CDR3 spans 14 amino acids. V was clipped by 1 base and J by 0 bases, with 4 bases between them. Germline assignment: CDR1 LNHDA and CDR2 SQIVND (reference sequence). The CDR3 sequence is CASSIGSSYNEQFF. The CDR3 DNA reads as TGTGCCAGTAGTATAGGGAGCTCCTACAATGAGCAGTTCTTC.

This sequence joins TRBV30 and TRBJ2-1; tentatively, D is TRBD1 (5 bases). This CDR3 is built from 15 residues. Germline values: CDR1 GTSNPN, CDR2 SVGIG (reference sequence). Deletions cut 0 bases from V and 6 bases from J, with 15 bases between. CDR3 DNA: TGTGCCTGGAGTGTAGGGCAGGGCCCCCTCAATGAGCAGTTCTTC. Amino acids: CAWSVGQGPLNEQFF.

This chain links TRBV5-1 with TRBJ1-4, with a possible D match to TRBD1 (5 bases). This CDR3 has 13 amino acids. V was pared by 4 bases and J by 6 bases, with 10 bases between. CDR1 is SGHRS and CDR2 is YFSETQ in the germline V gene. CDR3 sequence: CASSPDTDEKLFF. The DNA of the CDR3 is TGCGCCAGCAGCCCGGACACCGATGAAAAACTGTTTTTT.

The rearrangement links TRBV9 to TRBJ1-4; D not resolved. Germline V lookup: CDR1 SGDLS, CDR2 YYNGEE. V lost 0 bases and J lost 8, with 8 bases in between. This CDR3 is 13 amino acids long. The CDR3 region has the DNA TGTGCCAGCAGCGTAGACACAAGAGAAAAACTGTTTTTT. Translating gives CASSVDTREKLFF.

This clone appeared a few times. The rearrangement uses TRBV27 and TRBJ1-4; D gene ambiguous. CDR3 size: 13 residues. Germline V lookup: CDR1 MNHEY, CDR2 SMNVEV (reference sequence). Trimming removed 4 bases at V and 7 bases at J, with 10 bases between. CDR3 DNA sequence: TGTGCCAGCAGTTCCCGTTCGGGTGAAAAACTGTTTTTT. Encoded protein: CASSSRSGEKLFF.

This clone has just a few counts. V gene TRBV6-5 combines with J gene TRBJ2-2; D is ambiguous. V gave up 4 bases and J gave up 4 bases, with 4 bases separating them. The V gene's germline CDR1 is MNHEY and CDR2 SVGAGI. This CDR3 is built from 12 residues. In DNA form, the CDR3 reads TGTGCCAGCAGTTTGGCCACCGGGGAGCTGTTTTTT. The encoded protein is CASSLATGELFF.

The rearrangement uses TRBV27 and TRBJ1-1; the D gene is possibly TRBD1 (5 bases). Germline assignment: CDR1 MNHEY and CDR2 SMNVEV (reference sequence). The CDR3 totals 16 residues. Trimming cost V 1 base and J 1 base, with 13 bases left between them. The CDR3 nucleotides read TGTGCCAGCAGTTTATGGCAGGGTAGAGGGAACACTGAAGCTTTCTTT. It translates to CASSLWQGRGNTEAFF.

The chain is built from TRBV7-9 and TRBJ2-7, with a weak D call TRBD1 (5 bases). This CDR3 spans 13 amino acids. Trimming left V 4 bases short and J 3 bases short, with 10 bases between. CDR1 is SEHNR, CDR2 FQNEAQ, per germline (reference sequence). CDR3 bases: TGTGCCAGCAGCTCTGACAGCTTCTACGAGCAGTACTTC. This codes for CASSSDSFYEQYF.

The chain employs TRBV6-6 and TRBJ2-1; tentative D call: TRBD2 (5 bases). This CDR3 comprises 16 residues. V lost 7 bases to trimming and J lost 3 bases, with 19 bases between them. Germline CDR1 reads MNHNY; CDR2 reads SVGAGI (reference sequence). The CDR3 region is CASTAFSGFGYNEQFF. CDR3 DNA sequence: TGTGCCAGCACCGCGTTCTCGGGGTTCGGCTACAATGAGCAGTTCTTC.

V is TRBV10-3 and J is TRBJ2-1; 7 positions match TRBD2. This CDR3 has 17 residues. The V gene end was trimmed by 2 bases and the J gene end by 2 bases; junction bases not matched to a gene: 9. Looked up from germline, CDR1 is ENHRY and CDR2 is SYGVKD. The DNA of the CDR3 is TGTGCCATCAGTGAGACCCTAGTCGCGGGGGCCTACAATGAGCAGTTCTTC. It codes for CAISETLVAGAYNEQFF.

This clone was seen a single time. The chain uses TRBV6-1 and TRBJ1-5, with D maybe TRBD1 (6 bases). This CDR3 comprises 17 residues. Trimming took off 4 bases at V and 0 bases at J, with 16 bases between the two ends. Germline lookup yields CDR1 MNHNS and CDR2 SASEGT. The CDR3 DNA is TGTGCCAGCAGTGTCCCGGGACATATATATAGCAATCAGCCCCAGCATTTT. This sequence encodes CASSVPGHIYSNQPQHF.

The chain links TRBV27 to TRBJ1-1; D ambiguous. Deletions cut 5 bases from V and 2 bases from J, with 15 bases between. Germline CDR1 reads MNHEY; CDR2 reads SMNVEV (reference sequence). This CDR3 is built from 15 residues. The CDR3 is CASSSSGSANTEAFF. CDR3 in DNA: TGTGCCAGCAGTAGTAGCGGCTCCGCTAACACTGAAGCTTTCTTT.

This clone was observed a single time. The rearrangement links TRBV9 to TRBJ2-7, with 10 positions matching TRBD1. V lost 0 bases to trimming and J lost 5 bases; unmatched junction nucleotides: 5. The germline CDR1 and CDR2 sequences are SGDLS and YYNGEE. This CDR3 is built from 15 residues. DNA of the CDR3: TGTGCCAGCAGCGTAGGTATGACAGGGGGCAACGAGCAGTACTTC. Its protein product is CASSVGMTGGNEQYF.

This chain joins TRBV30 and TRBJ2-7; 9 bases are shared with TRBD1. Per germline, CDR1 GTSNPN and CDR2 SVGIG (reference sequence). The V segment lost 2 bases and the J segment 5 bases; nucleotides outside the gene matches: 7. The CDR3 sequence is 14 residues long. CDR3 in DNA: TGTGCCTGGAGTCCTGGGACAGGGCTCCACGAGCAGTACTTC. Protein: CAWSPGTGLHEQYF.

The chain recombines TRBV4-3 with TRBJ1-5; 11 bases align to TRBD1. The length of the CDR3 is 15 residues. The V and J ends lost 3 bases and 7 bases, in that order; junction bases with no gene match: 5. Germline V gene lookup returns CDR1 LGHNA and CDR2 YSLEER. The CDR3 DNA is TGCGCCAGCAGCCACGGACAGGGGGCTGAGCAGCCCCAGCATTTT. It encodes CASSHGQGAEQPQHF.

CDR3 bases: TGCGCCAGCACTTGGGGAGGGGAGACCCAGTACTTC. It encodes CASTWGGETQYF. The chain carries TRBV5-1 and TRBJ2-5, with 7 bases matching TRBD2. Losses at the gene ends were 6 bases for V and 5 bases for J; bases not matched to a gene: 4. Germline assignment: CDR1 SGHRS and CDR2 YFSETQ. The CDR3 is 12 residues long.

This clone is a singleton in its sample. The chain combines TRBV2 with TRBJ1-5, with D possibly TRBD1 on 6 matching bases. CDR1 and CDR2 from the germline V gene are SNHLY and FYNNEI. V shed 6 bases and J shed 4 bases, with 16 bases lying between them. CDR3 length: 15 amino acids. The CDR3 nucleotides are TGTGCCAGCAGCGCACAGGGCTTGGGTAATCAGCCCCAGCATTTT. As protein: CASSAQGLGNQPQHF. Combining the CDR3 with reference TRBV2 and TRBJ1-5 gives the whole variable domain EPEVTQTPSHQVTQMGQEVILRCVPISNHLYFYWYRQILGQKVEFLVSFYNNEISEKSEIFDDQFSVERPDGSNFTLKIRSTKLEDSAMYFCASSAQGLGNQPQHFGDGTRLSIL.

This clone was counted once. The rearrangement links TRBV11-3 to TRBJ2-6; perhaps TRBD1 as D (6 bases). The V gene's germline CDR1 is SGHNT and CDR2 YENEEA. This CDR3 region has 18 residues. V was trimmed by 5 bases and J by 0 bases, leaving 17 bases between them. In DNA form, the CDR3 reads TGTGCCAGCAGCGGGGGACACGACGACTCCTCTGGGGCCAACGTCCTGACTTTC. Its translation is CASSGGHDDSSGANVLTF.

The rearrangement links TRBV5-6 to TRBJ2-1; 10 bases agree with TRBD2. Germline-derived CDR1 and CDR2 are SGHDT and YYEEEE. J was trimmed by 4 bases and V by 0 bases; bases with no gene match: 1. The CDR3 runs 15 residues. Here the CDR3 DNA reads TGTGCCAGCAGCTTGGCGACTAGCGGGTACAATGAGCAGTTCTTC. Translating it yields CASSLATSGYNEQFF. The variable domain in full, completed from reference TRBV5-6 and TRBJ2-1, reads DAGVTQSPTHLIKTRGQQVTLRCSPKSGHDTVSWYQQALGQGPQFIFQYYEEEERQRGNFPDRFSGHQFPNYSSELNVNALLLGDSALYLCASSLATSGYNEQFFGPGTRLTVL.